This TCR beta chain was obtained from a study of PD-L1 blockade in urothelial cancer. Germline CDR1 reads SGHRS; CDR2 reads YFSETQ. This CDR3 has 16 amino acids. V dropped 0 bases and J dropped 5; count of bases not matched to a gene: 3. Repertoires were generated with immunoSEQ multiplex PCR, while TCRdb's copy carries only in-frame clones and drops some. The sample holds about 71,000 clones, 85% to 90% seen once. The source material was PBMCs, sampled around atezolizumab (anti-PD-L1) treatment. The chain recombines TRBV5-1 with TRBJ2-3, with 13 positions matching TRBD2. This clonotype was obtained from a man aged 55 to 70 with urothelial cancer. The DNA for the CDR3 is TGCGCCAGCAGCTTGGGGACTAGCGGGAGCCGAGATACGCAGTATTTT. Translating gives CASSLGTSGSRDTQYF. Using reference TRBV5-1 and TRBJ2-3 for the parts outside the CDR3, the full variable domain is KAGVTQTPRYLIKTRGQQVTLSCSPISGHRSVSWYQQTPGQGLQFLFEYFSETQRNKGNFPGRFSGRQFSNSRSEMNVSTLELGDSALYLCASSLGTSGSRDTQYFGPGTRLTVL.